The 26 T cell receptor beta chains listed next were all sequenced from one sample in a study of neoadjuvant nivolumab and ipilimumab in lung cancer (dated by TCRdb to the early 2020s). Library construction relied on the immunoSEQ multiplex PCR assay. TCRdb took this table from immuneACCESS and kept in-frame rearrangements with V and J called. Such tables lack part of the clones; where checked against another copy, unresolved V genes explain under half of the gap, and the rest is unexplained. Present in this sample are about 17,000 clones, around 76% of which were seen just once. The top ten hold 7% to 9% of the sample. Explained via the paper, the time point label denotes: at surgical resection after neoadjuvant nivolumab +/- ipilimumab. Sequencing was performed on tumor tissue, taken after neoadjuvant nivolumab, alone or with ipilimumab, at or shortly before surgery. Receptors originate from an adult with non-small cell lung cancer.

The chain carries TRBV6-5 and TRBJ1-5; D call uncertain. This CDR3 is 15 amino acids long. V lost 5 bases to trimming and J lost 0 bases, with 11 bases between them. From germline, CDR1 is MNHEY and CDR2 SVGAGI. The CDR3 loop is CASSRQSYSNQPQHF. The CDR3 nucleotides are TGTGCCAGCAGTCGGCAGAGTTATAGCAATCAGCCCCAGCATTTT.

The V gene is TRBV6-5, the J gene TRBJ2-1; 9 nucleotides line up with TRBD2. The CDR3 runs 15 residues. J gave up 9 bases and V 2 bases, and 8 bases lay outside the gene matches. Germline CDR1 reads MNHEY; CDR2 reads SVGAGI. CDR3 region: CASSYPSGDTSEQFF. The CDR3, as DNA: TGTGCCAGCAGTTACCCTAGCGGGGACACCAGTGAGCAGTTCTTC.

J is TRBJ2-1 and V is TRBV13; D is undetermined. This CDR3 region has 13 residues. The germline V gene has CDR1 PRHDT and CDR2 FYEKMQ (reference sequence). With 4 bases removed from V and 4 bases from J, the gap between germline ends came to 8 bases. CDR3 in DNA: TGTGCCAGCAGCTCCCCGAATTACAATGAGCAGTTCTTC. Translation gives CASSSPNYNEQFF.

The chain couples TRBV9 to TRBJ2-1, with TRBD1 as a possible D gene (6 bases). Germline CDR1 reads SGDLS; CDR2 reads YYNGEE. Deletions cut 1 base from V and 5 bases from J, with 7 bases between. The CDR3 length is 13 residues. This CDR3 reads CASSVRQDNEQFF. DNA of the CDR3: TGTGCCAGCAGCGTACGACAGGACAATGAGCAGTTCTTC.

The chain couples TRBV5-6 to TRBJ1-2, with D unclear. The V gene's germline CDR1 is SGHDT and CDR2 YYEEEE. CDR3 size: 12 residues. V was shortened by 1 base and J by 3 bases, with 4 bases between the two germline ends. Here the CDR3 reads CASSLMDYGYTF. Here the CDR3 DNA reads TGTGCCAGCAGCTTGATGGACTATGGCTACACCTTC.

The gene calls are TRBV18 and TRBJ2-7, with D tentatively TRBD1 or TRBD2 (5 bases each). The CDR3 is made up of 15 amino acids. Germline values: CDR1 KGHSH, CDR2 LQKENI. Deletions cut 2 bases from V and 1 base from J, with 12 bases between. CDR3 region: CASSPIWDGSYEQYF. The CDR3 DNA follows: TGTGCCAGCTCACCAATTTGGGACGGGTCCTACGAGCAGTACTTC.

J is TRBJ1-4 and V is TRBV6-6, with TRBD1 matching over 9 bases. V was pared by 5 bases and J by 8 bases, with 9 bases of the junction left unmatched. Germline-derived CDR1 and CDR2 are MNHNY and SVGAGI (reference sequence). This CDR3 is built from 15 residues. The DNA for the CDR3 is TGTGCCAGCAGTCGACCCCGGGACAGGGAAGAAAAACTGTTTTTT. Translated: CASSRPRDREEKLFF.

The gene calls are TRBV27 and TRBJ2-3, with 11 bases lining up with TRBD2. The J segment lost 2 bases and the V segment lost 5 bases, leaving 3 bases of the junction unmatched. The CDR3 covers 15 residues. The germline V gene encodes CDR1 MNHEY and CDR2 SMNVEV (reference sequence). The CDR3 DNA reads as TGTGCCAGCAGTACGACTAGCGGGGCCACAGATACGCAGTATTTT. Protein: CASSTTSGATDTQYF.

This clone was counted a few times. The chain recombines TRBV6-1 with TRBJ1-6, with 10 bases fitting TRBD1. Germline V gene data show CDR1 as MNHNS and CDR2 as SASEGT. V shed 4 bases, J shed 10 bases, and the junction held 10 bases outside the gene matches. CDR3 length: 16 amino acids. CDR3 loop: CASSATGGAKGSPLHF. CDR3 in DNA: TGTGCCAGCAGTGCGACAGGGGGCGCAAAGGGGTCACCCCTCCACTTT.

The V call is TRBV29-1, the J call TRBJ1-5; no definite D call. Trimming took off 4 bases at V and 4 bases at J, with 14 bases between the two ends. CDR3 length equals 14 residues. Germline V gene lookup returns CDR1 SQVTM and CDR2 ANQGSEA. In DNA, the CDR3 is TGCAGCGTTGCCAAGGGCGACTCGAATCAGCCCCAGCATTTT. Translated: CSVAKGDSNQPQHF.

The chain is built from TRBV7-9 and TRBJ2-1, with D maybe TRBD2 (6 bases). V gave up 1 base and J gave up 4 bases, with 8 bases separating them. The CDR3 is 14 amino acids. CDR1 and CDR2 from the germline V gene are SEHNR and FQNEAQ (reference sequence). CDR3 nucleotide sequence: TGTGCCAGCAGCTTAGGGGGGGTATACAATGAGCAGTTCTTC. Translation gives CASSLGGVYNEQFF.

The chain joins TRBV13 to TRBJ2-7; possible D gene TRBD1, 6 bases. Germline CDR1 and CDR2: PRHDT and FYEKMQ (reference sequence). V shed 4 bases and J shed 2 bases, with 12 bases lying between them. CDR3 length: 14 amino acids. The CDR3 loop is CASSSRQDAYEQYF. CDR3 in DNA: TGTGCCAGCAGCTCCCGACAGGACGCCTACGAGCAGTACTTC.

This clone was observed a handful of times. The J gene is TRBJ1-1, the V gene TRBV5-5; 9 positions match TRBD1. The V gene's germline CDR1 is SGHKS and CDR2 YYEKEE (reference sequence). The CDR3 runs to 15 residues. Trimming removed 1 base from V and 0 bases from J; junction bases left unmatched: 1. CDR3 amino acids: CASSLTGGLNTEAFF. CDR3 nucleotide sequence: TGTGCCAGCAGCTTGACAGGGGGCTTGAACACTGAAGCTTTCTTT.

The chain is built from TRBV20-1 and TRBJ2-7; no definite D call. V was trimmed by 5 bases and J by 0 bases, leaving 5 bases between them. Per germline, CDR1 DFQATT and CDR2 SNEGSKA (reference sequence). The CDR3 loop spans 11 amino acids. CDR3 DNA: TGCAGTGCTCTGAGCTCCTACGAGCAGTACTTC. It is translated as CSALSSYEQYF.

This clone has a handful of counts. The genes are TRBV19 and TRBJ2-5, with D uncertain. CDR1 and CDR2 from the germline V gene are LNHDA and SQIVND (reference sequence). V lost 5 bases and J 0 bases, leaving 7 bases between the germline ends. This CDR3 is built from 13 residues. CDR3 DNA: TGTGCCAGTAGTTTTACAGACCAAGAGACCCAGTACTTC. This sequence encodes CASSFTDQETQYF.

V and J are TRBV11-1 and TRBJ2-2, with D tentatively TRBD2 (6 bases). V was trimmed by 5 bases and J by 6 bases, leaving 19 bases between them. Germline values: CDR1 SGHAT, CDR2 FQDESV (reference sequence). This CDR3 has 16 residues. The CDR3 sequence: CASSLPTTRRAGELFF. Here the CDR3 DNA reads TGTGCCAGCAGCCTCCCCACAACTCGGAGGGCCGGGGAGCTGTTTTTT.

The rearrangement joins TRBV7-2 to TRBJ1-1; D remains ambiguous. V was pared by 3 bases and J by 5 bases, with 1 base between. There are 10 residues in the CDR3. In germline, CDR1 is SGHTA, CDR2 FQGNSA. As DNA, the CDR3 is TGTGCCAGCAGCTTGACTGAAGCTTTCTTT. It yields the protein CASSLTEAFF.

On this clone: As the CDR3 is not closed by the conserved phenylalanine or tryptophan, this likely results from a read error. It is unclear where the CDR3 begins or ends on the DNA, so no DNA is shown, and the CDR3 is as TCRdb lists it. The J gene is TRBJ1-2, the V gene TRBV21-1; the table's D call, TRBD1, has no DNA check behind it. TRBV21-1 is a known pseudogene. 12 amino acids form the CDR3, both terminal residues included. The CDR3 spells CASSRIRDRGCR.

The V call is TRBV5-1, the J call TRBJ2-3; TRBD1 aligns across 7 bases. The V gene end was trimmed by 4 bases and the J gene end by 6 bases; junction bases not matched to a gene: 8. The CDR3 sequence is 14 residues long. Germline V gives CDR1 SGHRS, CDR2 YFSETQ. The CDR3 loop is CASSQRGQRDTQYF. The CDR3 bases are TGCGCCAGCAGCCAAAGGGGACAGAGGGATACGCAGTATTTT.

The rearrangement links TRBV4-2 to TRBJ2-1; 8 bases are shared with TRBD2. This CDR3 contains 15 residues. Germline V CDR1 and CDR2: LGHNA, YNFKEQ. Trimming took 4 bases from V and 8 from J; bases not matched to a gene: 10. Here the CDR3 DNA reads TGTGCCAGCAGCCTGTCGTTCCGGGGGGGCGATGAGCAGTTCTTC. Translation: CASSLSFRGGDEQFF.

V gene TRBV7-2 combines with J gene TRBJ2-1; 8 nucleotides align to TRBD2. The CDR3 spans 15 residues. After removal of 1 base from V and 6 bases from J, the junction contained 5 bases not matched to a gene. Germline V gene lookup returns CDR1 SGHTA and CDR2 FQGNSA. The CDR3 DNA reads TGTGCCAGCAGCTTAGGGGCGGGGGGATTCAATGAGCAGTTCTTC. This codes for CASSLGAGGFNEQFF. Full variable domain (rest looked up from reference TRBV7-2 and TRBJ2-1): GAGVSQSPSNKVTEKGKDVELRCDPISGHTALYWYRQSLGQGLEFLIYFQGNSAPDKSGLPSDRFSAERTGGSVSTLTIQRTQQEDSAVYLCASSLGAGGFNEQFFGPGTRLTVL.

The V gene is TRBV18, the J gene TRBJ1-1; 7 bases agree with TRBD1. Germline CDR1 KGHSH, CDR2 LQKENI. The CDR3 has 14 amino acids. V was pared by 3 bases and J by 10 bases, with 11 bases of the junction left unmatched. The chain's CDR3 is CASSPPTGQFLAFF. The CDR3 bases are TGTGCCAGCTCACCCCCGACAGGGCAATTTCTAGCTTTCTTT.

The chain carries TRBV6-1 and TRBJ2-3; 8 bases match TRBD1. This CDR3 is built from 15 residues. Per the germline V gene, CDR1 is MNHNS and CDR2 is SASEGT. The ends lost 3 bases at V and 2 bases at J; junction bases unmatched: 4. The DNA of the CDR3 is TGTGCCAGCAGTGACCAGGGGGCCTACACAGATACGCAGTATTTT. Amino acid sequence: CASSDQGAYTDTQYF.

The chain links TRBV27 to TRBJ2-7, with D tentatively TRBD1 (6 bases). The germline V gene encodes CDR1 MNHEY and CDR2 SMNVEV (reference sequence). The CDR3 runs to 14 residues. The V and J ends lost 5 bases and 1 base respectively, with 12 bases between them. The CDR3 nucleotides are TGTGCCAGCAGTAAAACAGGGACGTCCTACGAGCAGTACTTC. Its protein is CASSKTGTSYEQYF.

The rearrangement joins TRBV29-1 to TRBJ1-2, with D tentatively TRBD1 (5 bases). The CDR3 has 13 residues. Germline loops: CDR1 SQVTM, CDR2 ANQGSEA. V lost 4 bases, J lost 2 bases, and 11 bases lay in between. In DNA, the CDR3 is TGCAGCGTTGCCGGGGGGGTGAACTATGGCTACACCTTC. Its translation: CSVAGGVNYGYTF.

This clone was seen a single time. The CDR3 protein is CASSTGGPNYGYTF. The CDR3 DNA reads TGTGCCAGCAGTACAGGGGGACCTAACTATGGCTACACCTTC. The chain employs TRBV5-6 and TRBJ1-2; TRBD1 matches at 8 bases. The length of the CDR3 is 14 residues. Germline V lookup: CDR1 SGHDT, CDR2 YYEEEE. After removal of 5 bases from V and 0 bases from J, the junction contained 3 bases not matched to a gene.